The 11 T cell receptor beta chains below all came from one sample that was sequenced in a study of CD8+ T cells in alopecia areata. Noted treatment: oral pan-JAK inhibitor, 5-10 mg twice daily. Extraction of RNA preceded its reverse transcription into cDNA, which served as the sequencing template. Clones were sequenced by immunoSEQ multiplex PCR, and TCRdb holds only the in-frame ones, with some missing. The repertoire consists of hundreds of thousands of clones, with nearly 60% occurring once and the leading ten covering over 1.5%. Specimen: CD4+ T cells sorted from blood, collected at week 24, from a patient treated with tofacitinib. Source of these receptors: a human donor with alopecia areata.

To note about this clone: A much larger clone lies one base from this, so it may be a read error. In DNA, the CDR3 is TGTGCCAGCAGCCTCGGACAGGGGGGGTGGGTCGGCTATGAGCAGTTCTTC. As protein: CASSLGQGGWVGYEQFF. The chain carries TRBV7-9 and TRBJ2-1; 10 positions match TRBD1. The V and J ends lost 5 bases and 8 bases, in that order; junction bases with no gene match: 15. The length of the CDR3 is 17 residues. Germline assignment: CDR1 SEHNR and CDR2 FQNEAQ (reference sequence).

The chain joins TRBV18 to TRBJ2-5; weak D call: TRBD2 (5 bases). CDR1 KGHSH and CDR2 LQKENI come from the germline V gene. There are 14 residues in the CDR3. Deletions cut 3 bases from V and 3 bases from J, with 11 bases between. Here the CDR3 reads CASSPPGSEETQYF. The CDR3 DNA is TGTGCCAGCTCACCGCCGGGGTCAGAAGAGACCCAGTACTTC. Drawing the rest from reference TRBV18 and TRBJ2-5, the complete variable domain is NAGVMQNPRHLVRRRGQEARLRCSPMKGHSHVYWYRQLPEEGLKFMVYLQKENIIDESGMPKERFSAEFPKEGPSILRIQQVVRGDSAAYFCASSPPGSEETQYFGPGTRLLVL.

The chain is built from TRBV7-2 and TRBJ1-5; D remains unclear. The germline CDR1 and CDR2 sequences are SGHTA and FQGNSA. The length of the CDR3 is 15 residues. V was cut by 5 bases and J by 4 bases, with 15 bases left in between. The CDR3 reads CASSQKEGNNQPQHF. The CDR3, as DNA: TGTGCCAGCAGCCAGAAGGAGGGAAATAATCAGCCCCAGCATTTT.

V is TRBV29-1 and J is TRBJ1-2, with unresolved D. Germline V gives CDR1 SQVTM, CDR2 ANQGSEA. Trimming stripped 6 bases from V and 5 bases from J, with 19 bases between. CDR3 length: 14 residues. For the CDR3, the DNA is TGCAGCGTAGCGGGCCCTTCCGGGAGTTATGGCTACACCTTC. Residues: CSVAGPSGSYGYTF.

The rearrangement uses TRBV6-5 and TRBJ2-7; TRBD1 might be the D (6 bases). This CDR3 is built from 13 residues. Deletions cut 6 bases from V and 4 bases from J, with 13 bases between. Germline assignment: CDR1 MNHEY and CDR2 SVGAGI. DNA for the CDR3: TGTGCCAGCAGCCCGGGGACACAGTACGAGCAGTACTTC. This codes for CASSPGTQYEQYF.

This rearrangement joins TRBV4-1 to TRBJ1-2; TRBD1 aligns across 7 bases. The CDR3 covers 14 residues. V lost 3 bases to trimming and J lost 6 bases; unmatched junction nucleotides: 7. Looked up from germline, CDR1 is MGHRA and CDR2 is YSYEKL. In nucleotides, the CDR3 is TGCGCCAGCAGCCAGTATACAGGGGCACATGGCTACACCTTC. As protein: CASSQYTGAHGYTF.

The CDR3 loop reads CASSQFSGGAGNTGELFF. Here the CDR3 DNA reads TGTGCCAGCAGCCAATTTAGCGGGGGGGCCGGGAACACCGGGGAGCTGTTTTTT. The chain is built from TRBV4-2 and TRBJ2-2, with 11 bases aligning to TRBD2. Losses at the gene ends were 2 bases for V and 1 base for J; bases not matched to a gene: 6. Germline V lookup: CDR1 LGHNA, CDR2 YNFKEQ. The CDR3 is 18 residues long.

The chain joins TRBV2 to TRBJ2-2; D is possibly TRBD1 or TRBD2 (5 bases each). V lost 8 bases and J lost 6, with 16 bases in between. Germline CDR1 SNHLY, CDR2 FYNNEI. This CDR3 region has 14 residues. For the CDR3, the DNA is TGTGCCAGCGGTCTTCGCCAGGGAGCCGGGGAGCTGTTTTTT. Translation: CASGLRQGAGELFF.

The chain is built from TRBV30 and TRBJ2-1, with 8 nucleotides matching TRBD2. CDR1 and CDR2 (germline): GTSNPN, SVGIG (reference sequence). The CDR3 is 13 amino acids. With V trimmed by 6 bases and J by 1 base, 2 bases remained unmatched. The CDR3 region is CACAGGSYNEQFF. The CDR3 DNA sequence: TGTGCCTGCGCGGGGGGTTCCTACAATGAGCAGTTCTTC.

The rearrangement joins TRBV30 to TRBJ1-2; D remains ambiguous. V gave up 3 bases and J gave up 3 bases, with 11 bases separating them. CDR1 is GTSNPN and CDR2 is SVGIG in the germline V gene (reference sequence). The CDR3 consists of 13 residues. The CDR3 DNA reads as TGTGCCTGGAGACCAAGTGGGGACTATGGCTACACCTTC. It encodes CAWRPSGDYGYTF. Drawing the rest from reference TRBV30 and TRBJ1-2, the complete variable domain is SQTIHQWPATLVQPVGSPLSLECTVEGTSNPNLYWYRQAAGRGLQLLFYSVGIGQISSEVPQNLSASRPQDRQFILSSKKLLLSDSGFYLCAWRPSGDYGYTFGSGTRLTVV.

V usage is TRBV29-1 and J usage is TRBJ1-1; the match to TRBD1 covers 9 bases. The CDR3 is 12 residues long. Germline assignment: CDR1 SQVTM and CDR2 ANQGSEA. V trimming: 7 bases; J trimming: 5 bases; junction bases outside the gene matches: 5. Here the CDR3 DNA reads TGCAGCGCTACAGGGGGCGGAACTGAAGCTTTCTTT. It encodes CSATGGGTEAFF.